This TCR beta chain was sequenced for a study of CD8+ T cells in alopecia areata (dated by TCRdb to the late 2010s). Concerning the study at large: Treated patients were enrolled in an open-label pilot trial of oral tofacitinib at 5 to 10 mg twice daily for moderate-to-severe alopecia areata. Clonality in the scalp was compared among normal scalp (n=4), patchy alopecia areata scalp (n=8), and alopecia totalis/universalis scalp (n=8). Biopsies were taken from tofacitinib-treated patients at baseline and at 4 and 24 weeks of treatment, and a later scalp biopsy was taken in several of the tofacitinib-treated patients. RNA was extracted with the PAXgene miRNA kit for fixed scalp, the miRNeasy kit for PBMCs, and the RNeasy kit for mouse skin. Human TCRbeta sequencing covered scalp tissue and sorted CD4+ and CD8+ peripheral blood T cells from patchy and totalis/universalis alopecia areata patients and healthy controls. TCRbeta CDR3 regions were amplified by immunoSEQ multiplex PCR using 35 Vbeta forward and 13 Jbeta reverse primers. To study T cell clonal expansion in alopecia areata, the researchers applied high-throughput TCRbeta sequencing to both the C3H/HeJ mouse model and human patients. Tofacitinib was given for 6 to 18 months, followed by 6 months of follow-up off drug to assess delayed response and recurrence. What the work shows at the level of the full study, not this receptor alone: Resident alphabeta T cells in normal human skin are also sequenced, complicating scalp TCR repertoire analysis, unlike mouse skin dominated by gammadelta T cells. Shared TCR sequences between patients were less evident than in mice, which may be partly attributable to HLA diversity in the patient population. Lesional scalp, especially in alopecia totalis/universalis, showed higher clonality and more expanded CD8+ clones than normal scalp, suggesting antigenic drive.

Reading the germline V gene gives CDR1 MDHEN and CDR2 SYDVKM. The CDR3 starts with the cysteine, ends with the phenylalanine, and has 15 residues. CDR3 DNA only is kept here, 45 bases in frame from base 1. Trimming costs V 2 bases and J 0 bases, and their ends lie 10 bases apart. This specimen's time point label, per the study, means: baseline before oral tofacitinib. Peripheral blood and lesional scalp punch biopsies were obtained from patients with alopecia areata. After PBMCs were isolated by density centrifugation and stained for CD3, CD4 and CD8, a FACSAria was used to sort CD4+ and CD8+ T cells. The library was built by means of the immunoSEQ multiplex PCR assay. To provide template for TCR sequencing, every sample had RNA extracted and reverse transcribed into cDNA. SuperScript III was used to make first-strand cDNA, primed with a 2:1 mix of oligo-dT and random hexamers. A synthetic immune receptor repertoire was used to measure amplification bias, and any remaining bias was corrected computationally. The original methods were these. Raw reads were preprocessed to remove errors, and CDR3 was defined by IMGT conventions from the conserved cysteine to phenylalanine. To get clonality, Shannon entropy was normalized by log2 of the number of productive unique TCRs and the result was subtracted from 1. Whether each scalp clone was CD4 or CD8 was inferred by checking scalp TCRbeta sequences against the CD4 and CD8 repertoires from sorted blood. TCRdb took this table from immuneACCESS and kept in-frame rearrangements with V and J called. Such tables lack part of the clones; where checked against another copy, unresolved V genes explain under half of the gap, and the rest is unexplained. That table supplies the V and J calls and clone size; D and trimming were determined from the DNA. This sample holds over 50,000 clones; about 45% were observed only once. Roughly 17% of the sample comes from the top ten.

In its sample, this clone was seen a few times. No cognate antigen has been identified for it. No clone much larger than this one lies a single base away; base qualities are absent. The sequence was collected from a human donor with alopecia areata. Recombination linked TRBV28 to TRBJ2-5; the D gene is not confidently resolved. Here the sequenced sample was CD8+ T cells sorted from blood, taken at week 0. The DNA sequence is as follows: TGTGCCAGCAGTTTAGGCAGCCAAAACCAAGAGACCCAGTACTTC. Its coded protein is CASSLGSQNQETQYF.